This TCR beta chain comes out of a study of T cell responses to AZD1222 COVID-19 vaccine. Overall study findings and caveats: Vaccine-related CD4 TCRs covered spike, predominating at 160-218 and 743-854.

As regards this clone: The antigen is not known. The germline gene is not matched at one end of the junction; a read error may be the cause.

The protocol was immunoSEQ multiplex PCR, while the TCRdb copy is restricted to in-frame clones and leaves out a portion. The sample shows 70,000 or so clones, around four fifths of them seen only once. The germline V gene has CDR1 MGHRA and CDR2 YSYEKL. The CDR3 sequence is 14 residues long. The sequence was collected from an adult who received the AZD1222 COVID-19 vaccine. The material was peripheral blood, obtained 28 days after the second AZD1222 dose. The gene calls are TRBV4-1 and TRBJ1-1; D ambiguous. The CDR3 DNA sequence: TGCGCCAGCAGCCCGCCCGGGTTAACTGGCAGTCTCCTTTTT. It specifies CASSPPGLTGSLLF.